The 8 T cell receptor beta chains given below trace back to one sample, sequenced in a study of blood T cell repertoires in COVID-19. Sequencing used immunoSEQ multiplex PCR; TCRdb keeps in-frame clones, though not all of them. Of around 60,000 clones in the sample, 72% are singletons; the top ten hold 4.8%. The sample consisted of peripheral blood. The receptors stem from a woman aged 70-85 years with COVID-19, enrolled during active disease.

The chain has TRBV5-8 and TRBJ2-1, with TRBD2 matching 7 bases. This CDR3 has 17 residues. CDR1 and CDR2 (germline): SGHTS, YDEGEE. V lost 0 bases to trimming and J lost 7 bases; unmatched junction nucleotides: 13. For the CDR3, the DNA is TGTGCCAGCAGCTTGGCCCGGGCTAGCGGAGACCCAAATGAGCAGTTCTTC. It codes for CASSLARASGDPNEQFF. The whole variable domain, filled in from reference TRBV5-8 and TRBJ2-1, reads EAGVTQSPTHLIKTRGQQATLRCSPISGHTSVYWYQQALGLGLQFLLWYDEGEERNRGNFPPRFSGRQFPNYSSELNVNALELEDSALYLCASSLARASGDPNEQFFGPGTRLTVL.

This chain uses TRBV19 with TRBJ2-5, with a tentative D call TRBD1 (5 bases). The CDR3 is 13 residues long. The germline V and J ends were trimmed by 3 bases and 4 bases, with 9 bases remaining between them. Germline CDR1 and CDR2: LNHDA and SQIVND (reference sequence). Here the CDR3 DNA reads TGTGCCAGTAGTATCCCAGGGCGAGAGACCCAGTACTTC. Protein sequence: CASSIPGRETQYF.

The chain joins TRBV6-5 to TRBJ2-1; possibly TRBD1 for D (6 bases). The CDR3 is made up of 15 amino acids. The ends were cut back, 6 bases at V and 3 bases at J, with 15 bases in the middle. Per the germline V gene, CDR1 is MNHEY and CDR2 is SVGAGI. The CDR3 protein is CASSLTGTRYNEQFF. The CDR3 nucleotides are TGTGCCAGCAGCCTAACCGGGACACGCTACAATGAGCAGTTCTTC.

V is TRBV5-4 and J is TRBJ2-2, with D possibly matching TRBD2 (6 bases). Germline V gene lookup returns CDR1 SGHNT and CDR2 YYREEE (reference sequence). V was clipped by 4 bases and J by 5 bases, with 15 bases between them. The CDR3 is 15 amino acids. The CDR3 bases are TGTGCCAGCAGCCTGGGCGGGGTAAAGACCGGGGAGCTGTTTTTT. This codes for CASSLGGVKTGELFF.

This chain uses TRBV6-5 with TRBJ1-4; 9 bases align to TRBD1. This CDR3 has 14 residues. Germline assignment: CDR1 MNHEY and CDR2 SVGAGI. The V gene end was trimmed by 7 bases and the J gene end by 8 bases; junction bases not matched to a gene: 8. For the CDR3, the DNA is TGTGCCAGCACCCTTGGGACAGGGAGGGAAAAACTGTTTTTT. It translates to CASTLGTGREKLFF.

The chain carries TRBV19 and TRBJ2-1, with D possibly being TRBD1 (6 bases). The germline gives CDR1 LNHDA, CDR2 SQIVND (reference sequence). This CDR3 has 13 residues. The V gene lost 6 bases and the J gene lost 9 bases, with 15 bases spanning the gap. The CDR3, as DNA: TGTGCCAGTAGGACACAGGGAAATCGTGAGCAGTTCTTC. This gives the protein CASRTQGNREQFF.

This chain links TRBV9 with TRBJ2-1; 8 bases line up with TRBD2. This CDR3 is 15 amino acids long. CDR1 and CDR2 (germline): SGDLS, YYNGEE. V shed 1 base, J shed 2 bases, and the junction held 2 bases outside the gene matches. For the CDR3, the DNA is TGTGCCAGCAGCGTATACGGGGGGGCCTACAATGAGCAGTTCTTC. The encoded protein is CASSVYGGAYNEQFF.

The gene calls are TRBV2 and TRBJ1-2, with D perhaps matching TRBD1 (5 bases). Trimming pared 0 bases from V and 5 bases from J, leaving 7 bases between. The CDR3 is 13 residues long. CDR1 is SNHLY, CDR2 FYNNEI, per germline. The chain's CDR3 is CASSEAGGYGYTF. CDR3 nucleotides: TGTGCCAGCAGTGAAGCGGGGGGTTATGGCTACACCTTC. The full variable domain, in which reference TRBV2 and TRBJ1-2 provide the parts outside the CDR3, is EPEVTQTPSHQVTQMGQEVILRCVPISNHLYFYWYRQILGQKVEFLVSFYNNEISEKSEIFDDQFSVERPDGSNFTLKIRSTKLEDSAMYFCASSEAGGYGYTFGSGTRLTVV.